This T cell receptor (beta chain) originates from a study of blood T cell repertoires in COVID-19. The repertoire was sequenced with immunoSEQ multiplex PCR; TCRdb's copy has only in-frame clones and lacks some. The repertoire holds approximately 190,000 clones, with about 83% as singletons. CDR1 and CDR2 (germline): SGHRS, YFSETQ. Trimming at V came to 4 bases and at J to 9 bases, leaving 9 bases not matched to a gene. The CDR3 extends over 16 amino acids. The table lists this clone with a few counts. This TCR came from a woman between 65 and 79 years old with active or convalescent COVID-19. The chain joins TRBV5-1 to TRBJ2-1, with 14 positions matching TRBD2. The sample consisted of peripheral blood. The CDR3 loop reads CASSLPGLAGVSEQFF. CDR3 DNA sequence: TGCGCCAGCAGCCTACCGGGACTAGCGGGAGTAAGTGAGCAGTTCTTC.